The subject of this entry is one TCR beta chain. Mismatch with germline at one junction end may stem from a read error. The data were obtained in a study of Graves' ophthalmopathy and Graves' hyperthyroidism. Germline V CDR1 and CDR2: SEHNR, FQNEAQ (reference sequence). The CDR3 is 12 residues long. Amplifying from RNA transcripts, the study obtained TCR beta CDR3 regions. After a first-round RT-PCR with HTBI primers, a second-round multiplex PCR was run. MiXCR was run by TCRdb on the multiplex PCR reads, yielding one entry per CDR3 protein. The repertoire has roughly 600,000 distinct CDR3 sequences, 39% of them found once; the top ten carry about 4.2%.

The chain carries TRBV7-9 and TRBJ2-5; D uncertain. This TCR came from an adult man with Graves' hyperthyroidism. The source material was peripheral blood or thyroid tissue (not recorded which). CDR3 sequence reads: CASSHNSDEQSF. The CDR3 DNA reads TGTGCCAGCAGCCATAACTCCGATGAGCAGTCCTTC.